The source of this TCR beta chain is a study of T cell responses to AZD1222 COVID-19 vaccine. Study-level background: Second-dose intervals near 4 or 12 weeks were combined.

The CDR3 has 13 amino acids. Trimming at V came to 5 bases and at J to 5 bases, leaving 4 bases not matched to a gene. Germline CDR1 and CDR2: SGHRS and YFSETQ. This table comes from immunoSEQ multiplex PCR, and its TCRdb copy is limited to in-frame clones, with some not included. Counted here are tens of thousands of clones, approximately 89% occurring once; the ten biggest clones make up over 2%. Findings and limits, study-wide: Spike-specific TCR breadth and depth were elevated following two AZD1222 doses.

As regards this clone: Antigen unknown.

This material consisted of peripheral blood, taken on day 0 of AZD1222 vaccination. The chain is built from TRBV5-1 and TRBJ1-3, with 7 bases that match TRBD1. The clonotype was recovered from an adult in good health. The CDR3 DNA reads TGCGCCAGCAGACCGGGACAGAGAAACACCATATATTTT. This encodes CASRPGQRNTIYF. Variable domain in full (rest from reference TRBV5-1 and TRBJ1-3): KAGVTQTPRYLIKTRGQQVTLSCSPISGHRSVSWYQQTPGQGLQFLFEYFSETQRNKGNFPGRFSGRQFSNSRSEMNVSTLELGDSALYLCASRPGQRNTIYFGEGSWLTVV.